The rows below give T cell receptor beta chains drawn from one sample of a study of human T cells and chemical hapten exposure. In TCRdb, the RACE reads were re-called with MiXCR into one record per CDR3 protein. The table shows tens of thousands of distinct CDR3 sequences, with 7% to 8.5% occurring only once. The source material was whole blood. These TCRs come from a human donor in good health. Some clones in this sample may be carry-over from other donors' samples. CDR3s leave out the opening cysteine and the closing phenylalanine or tryptophan.

v_call cdr3_aa
TRBV20-1 SARLAGGDQLQY
TRBV6-2/TRBV6-3 ASSYVASTDTQY
TRBV27 ASRNLGLAVEAGELF
TRBV5-1 ASSLQASGANVLT
TRBV6-2/TRBV6-3 ASSYEPHNEQF
TRBV20-1 SAPLQGTAGELF
TRBV20-1 SASVGDVGEQY
TRBV2 ASSRGMNTEAF
TRBV20-1 SASDNLSYEQY
TRBV5-4 ASSLEEKTSGSATDTQY
TRBV20-1 SAEPPSAAQETQY
TRBV9 ASSRVGDEQY
TRBV7-9 ASSLPGSTEAF
TRBV2 ASQQGRDYGYT